This record covers a single TCR beta chain. These data are taken from a study of blood T cell repertoires in COVID-19. At the level of the study: Some COVID-19 samples were acute and others convalescent; all came from the United States, Italy and Spain. Sources were T cells, B-cell-depleted T cells, or PBMCs; the material itself was cDNA or gDNA.

Measured with immunoSEQ multiplex PCR; TCRdb has only the in-frame clones, and not every one. The sample carries about 160,000 clones, over 85% recorded once. There are 15 residues in the CDR3. V was pared by 1 base and J by 6 bases, with 13 bases between. The germline gives CDR1 SGHVS, CDR2 FNYEAQ. This clonotype originated in a man aged 55-75 years with active or convalescent COVID-19. The J gene is TRBJ2-1, the V gene TRBV7-6, with D perhaps matching TRBD1 (6 bases). The sample was peripheral blood. CDR3 nucleotide sequence: TGTGCCAGCAGCTTAGGAGGTGGGGGCCTCAATGAGCAGTTCTTC. Residues: CASSLGGGGLNEQFF. Supplemented by reference TRBV7-6 and TRBJ2-1, the full variable domain reads GAGVSQSPRYKVTKRGQDVALRCDPISGHVSLYWYRQALGQGPEFLTYFNYEAQQDKSGLPNDRFSAERPEGSISTLTIQRTEQRDSAMYRCASSLGGGGLNEQFFGPGTRLTVL.